This T cell receptor beta chain appears in the sequencing data of a study of CD8 T cells in Susac syndrome. Germline CDR1 SGHRS, CDR2 YFSETQ. The CDR3 runs 16 residues. Germline trimming cut 0 bases from V and 3 bases from J; bases unmatched to any gene: 6. Reverse transcription used about 0.45 to 1 ug RNA and random hexamers. Using its own MiXCR run on the immunoSEQ multiplex PCR reads, TCRdb lists one record per CDR3 protein. The sample consists of some 130,000 distinct CDR3 sequences, 65% to 90% of them appearing once. This clonotype has a handful of counts. The rearrangement joins TRBV5-1 to TRBJ2-1; 7 bases are a match to TRBD2. This receptor was taken from a human donor with multiple sclerosis. The sample taken for sequencing was CD8+ T cells from PBMCs. For the CDR3, the DNA is TGCGCCAGCAGCTTGGAGGGCGGGGGAAACTACAATGAGCAGTTCTTC. This translates into CASSLEGGGNYNEQFF. Full variable domain (outside the CDR3, taken from reference TRBV5-1 and TRBJ2-1): KAGVTQTPRYLIKTRGQQVTLSCSPISGHRSVSWYQQTPGQGLQFLFEYFSETQRNKGNFPGRFSGRQFSNSRSEMNVSTLELGDSALYLCASSLEGGGNYNEQFFGPGTRLTVL.